This T cell receptor beta chain was found in a study of naive and memory T cell subsets. The V and J ends lost 3 bases and 9 bases, in that order; junction bases with no gene match: 8. Germline CDR1 and CDR2: DFQATT and SNEGSKA (reference sequence). The CDR3 has 15 residues. TCR cDNA received a 3' ligated oligonucleotide that carried a UMI. Cells were not sorted; total RNA input targeted about 1 to 1000 ng. Amplification of ligated cDNA took four PCR rounds with SP2 and nested alpha and beta constant primers. Blood and skin TCR RNA was reverse transcribed with alpha and beta constant primers. TCRdb fed the 5' RACE reads into MiXCR, producing one record per CDR3 protein. The table has about 56,000 distinct CDR3 sequences, less than 10% seen once. This clonotype was observed a handful of times. Its target is not known. Study-wide results and caveats: This RNA-based method may be sensitive to activation-related transcript changes.

The source is a female donor in good health. The gene calls are TRBV20-1 and TRBJ2-1; TRBD2 agrees at 13 bases. CDR3 in DNA: TGCAGTGCTAGGAAGACTAGCGGGGGGCCTAGTGAGCAGTTCTTC. Residues: CSARKTSGGPSEQFF.